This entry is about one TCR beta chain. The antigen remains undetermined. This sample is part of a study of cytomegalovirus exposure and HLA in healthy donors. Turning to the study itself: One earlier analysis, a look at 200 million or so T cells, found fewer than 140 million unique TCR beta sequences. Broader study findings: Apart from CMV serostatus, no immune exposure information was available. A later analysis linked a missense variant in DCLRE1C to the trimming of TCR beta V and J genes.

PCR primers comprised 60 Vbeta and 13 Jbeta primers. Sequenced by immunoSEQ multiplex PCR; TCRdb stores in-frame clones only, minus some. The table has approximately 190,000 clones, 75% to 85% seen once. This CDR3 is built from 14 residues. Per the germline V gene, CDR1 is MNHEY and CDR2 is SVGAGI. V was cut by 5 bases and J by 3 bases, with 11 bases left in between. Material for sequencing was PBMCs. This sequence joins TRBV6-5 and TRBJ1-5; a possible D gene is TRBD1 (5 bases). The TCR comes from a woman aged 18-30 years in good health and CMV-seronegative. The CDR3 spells CASSPDRSNQPQHF. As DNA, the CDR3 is TGTGCCAGCAGTCCTGACAGATCCAATCAGCCCCAGCATTTT.